The 8 T cell receptor beta chains given below trace back to one sample, sequenced in a study of blood T cell repertoires in COVID-19. The table came from immunoSEQ multiplex PCR; TCRdb's copy has only in-frame clones and leaves some out. The data show about 100,000 clones, over 75% seen once. Sequenced sample: peripheral blood. The receptors come from a human donor in a cohort sampled during active COVID-19.

The chain couples TRBV28 to TRBJ1-2; 8 nucleotides match TRBD1. This CDR3 comprises 15 residues. Germline V gene sequence: CDR1 MDHEN, CDR2 SYDVKM. The junction had 8 bases not matched to a gene; V was cut back by 6 bases and J by 2 bases. The CDR3 sequence: CASRATGGVNYGYTF. The CDR3, as DNA: TGTGCCAGCAGAGCTACAGGGGGGGTAAACTATGGCTACACCTTC.

The chain recombines TRBV19 with TRBJ2-3; 7 positions match TRBD2. After removal of 4 bases from V and 5 bases from J, the junction contained 15 bases not matched to a gene. The CDR3 extends over 17 amino acids. CDR1 is LNHDA, CDR2 SQIVND, per germline (reference sequence). CDR3 sequence (DNA): TGTGCCAGTAGTACCCGGCGACTTGCGGGAGCTAGAGATACGCAGTATTTT. It codes for CASSTRRLAGARDTQYF.

This clone was observed a few times. The chain has TRBV3-1 (or the pseudogene TRBV3-2) and TRBJ2-7; TRBD1 agrees at 7 bases. Germline V gene lookup returns CDR1 LGHDT and CDR2 YNNKEL (reference sequence). The CDR3 has 13 amino acids. V was clipped by 4 bases and J by 7 bases; unmatched bases: 7. DNA of the CDR3: TGTGCCAGCAGCCCGAACAGGGGCGGGGAGCAGTACTTC. It translates to CASSPNRGGEQYF.

The chain couples TRBV27 to TRBJ2-5, with D possibly being TRBD2 (5 bases). Trimming took off 5 bases at V and 7 bases at J, with 11 bases between the two ends. Per germline, CDR1 MNHEY and CDR2 SMNVEV (reference sequence). There are 12 residues in the CDR3. The CDR3, as DNA: TGTGCCAGCAGTCCGGACTCCCGGACCCAGTACTTC. This gives the protein CASSPDSRTQYF.

This chain joins TRBV19 and TRBJ2-1; a possible D gene is TRBD2 (6 bases). CDR1 and CDR2 from the germline V gene are LNHDA and SQIVND (reference sequence). This CDR3 has 14 residues. Trimming stripped 7 bases from V and 4 bases from J, with 14 bases between. The chain's CDR3 is CASKRDGTYNEQFF. CDR3 DNA: TGTGCCAGTAAAAGGGACGGGACTTACAATGAGCAGTTCTTC.

The V call is TRBV6-6, the J call TRBJ2-7; no clear D gene. The CDR3 has 13 amino acids. Germline values: CDR1 MNHNY, CDR2 SVGAGI (reference sequence). V was clipped by 7 bases and J by 7 bases, with 17 bases between them. The CDR3 DNA reads TGTGCCAGCACCGAATATCGGCGGCCGGAGCAGTACTTC. Protein sequence: CASTEYRRPEQYF.

This chain uses TRBV6-5 with TRBJ2-1; 7 bases fit TRBD2. The ends lost 1 base at V and 4 bases at J; junction bases unmatched: 7. The CDR3 loop spans 16 amino acids. CDR1 is MNHEY, CDR2 SVGAGI, per germline. CDR3 DNA: TGTGCCAGCAGTTACTTAAGCGGGGCCGGATACAATGAGCAGTTCTTC. This codes for CASSYLSGAGYNEQFF.

The chain employs TRBV27 and TRBJ2-1; a weak D match, TRBD2 (6 bases). Germline CDR1 MNHEY, CDR2 SMNVEV (reference sequence). Trimming left V 11 bases short and J 4 bases short, with 21 bases between. The CDR3 has 15 amino acids. CDR3 residues: CARNIPGLTYNEQFF. The CDR3 coding sequence is TGTGCCCGAAACATACCGGGACTGACATACAATGAGCAGTTCTTC.